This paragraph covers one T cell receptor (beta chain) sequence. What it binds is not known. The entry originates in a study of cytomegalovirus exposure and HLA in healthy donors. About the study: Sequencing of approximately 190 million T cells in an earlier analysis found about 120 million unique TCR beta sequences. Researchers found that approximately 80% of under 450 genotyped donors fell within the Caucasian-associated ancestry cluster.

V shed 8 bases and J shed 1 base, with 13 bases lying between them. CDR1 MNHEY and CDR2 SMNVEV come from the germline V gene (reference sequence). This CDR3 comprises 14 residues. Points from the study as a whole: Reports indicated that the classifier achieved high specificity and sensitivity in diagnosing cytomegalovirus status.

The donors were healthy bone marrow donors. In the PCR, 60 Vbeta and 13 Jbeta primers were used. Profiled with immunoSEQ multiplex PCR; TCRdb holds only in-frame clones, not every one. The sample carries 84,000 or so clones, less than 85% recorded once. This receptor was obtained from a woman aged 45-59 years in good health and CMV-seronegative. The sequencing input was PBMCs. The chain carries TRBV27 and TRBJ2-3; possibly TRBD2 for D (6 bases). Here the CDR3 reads CASRGLPRTDTQYF. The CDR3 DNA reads TGTGCCAGCCGAGGACTACCCCGCACAGATACGCAGTATTTT.